This TCR beta chain emerged from a study of beta chain features in type 1 diabetes. Germline V gene sequence: CDR1 MGHDK, CDR2 SYGVNS. The CDR3 covers 13 residues. V was shortened by 1 base and J by 4 bases, with 5 bases between the two germline ends. This clone was seen only a few times. Its target is unknown. Overall study findings and caveats: All four CD4+ subsets from Type 1 diabetes patients carried moderately but significantly shorter TCRB CDR3s. Compared to healthy donors, patients appeared to have naive, central memory and Treg TCRB repertoires that were more alike.

The study reverse transcribed the entire isolated RNA, so it sequenced expressed TCRB transcripts. This table comes from immunoSEQ multiplex PCR, and its TCRdb copy is limited to in-frame clones, with some not included. The sample yields about 390,000 clones, 9.6% seen once. The clonotype comes from a man aged 30 to 39 with type 1 diabetes. The chain carries TRBV25-1 and TRBJ1-3; D gene ambiguous. Sequencing used central memory CD4+ T cells from blood. The CDR3: CASSEFVGNTIYF. CDR3 coding DNA: TGTGCCAGCAGTGAATTCGTCGGAAACACCATATATTTT.